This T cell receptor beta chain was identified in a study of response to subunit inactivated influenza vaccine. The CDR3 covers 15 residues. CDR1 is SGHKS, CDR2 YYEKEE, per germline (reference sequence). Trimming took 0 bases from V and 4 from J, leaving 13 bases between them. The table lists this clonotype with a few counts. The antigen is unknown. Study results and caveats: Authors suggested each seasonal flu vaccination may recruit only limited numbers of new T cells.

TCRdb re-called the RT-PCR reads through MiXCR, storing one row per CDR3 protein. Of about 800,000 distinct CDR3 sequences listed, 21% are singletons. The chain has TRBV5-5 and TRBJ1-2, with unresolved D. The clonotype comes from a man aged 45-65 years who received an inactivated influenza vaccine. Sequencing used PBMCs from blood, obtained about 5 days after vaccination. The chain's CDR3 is CASSLAWLGSYGYTF. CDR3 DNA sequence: TGTGCCAGCAGCTTGGCGTGGTTAGGGTCCTATGGCTACACCTTC.